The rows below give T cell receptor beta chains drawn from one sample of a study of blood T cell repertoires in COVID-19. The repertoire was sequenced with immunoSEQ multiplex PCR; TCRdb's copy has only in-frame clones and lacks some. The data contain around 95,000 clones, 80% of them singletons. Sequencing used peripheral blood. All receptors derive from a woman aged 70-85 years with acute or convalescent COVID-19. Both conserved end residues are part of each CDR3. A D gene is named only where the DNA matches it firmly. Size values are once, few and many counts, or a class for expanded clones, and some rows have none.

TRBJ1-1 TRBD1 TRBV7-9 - CASSLREGAFF TGTGCCAGCAGCTTACGAGAGGGGGCCTTCTTT
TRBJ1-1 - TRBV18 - CASSPVPGGREAFF TGTGCCAGCTCACCCGTCCCTGGGGGGAGGGAAGCTTTCTTT
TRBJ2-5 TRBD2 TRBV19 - CASSPGTRATQYF TGTGCCAGTAGTCCAGGGACTAGGGCGACCCAGTACTTC
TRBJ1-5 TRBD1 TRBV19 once CASTRTGDNQPQHF TGTGCCAGTACGCGGACAGGCGATAATCAGCCCCAGCATTTT
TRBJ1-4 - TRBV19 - CASSLGPIGGELFF TGTGCCAGTAGTCTCGGCCCCATCGGGGGGGAACTGTTTTTT
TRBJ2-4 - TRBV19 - CASMEGTAKNIQYF TGTGCCAGTATGGAGGGGACAGCCAAAAACATTCAGTACTTC
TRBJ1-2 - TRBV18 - CASSPQTSGSQGGYTF TGTGCCAGCTCACCGCAGACTAGCGGGTCCCAGGGTGGCTACACCTTC
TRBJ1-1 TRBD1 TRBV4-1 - CASSQMTGASTEAFF TGCGCCAGCAGCCAAATGACAGGGGCGAGCACTGAAGCTTTCTTT
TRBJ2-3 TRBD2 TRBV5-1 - CASSSGTSGFTDTQYF TGCGCCAGCAGCTCAGGGACTAGCGGATTCACAGATACGCAGTATTTT
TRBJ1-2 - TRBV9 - CASSVPDSLYYGYTF TGTGCCAGCAGCGTCCCCGACAGTCTATACTATGGCTACACCTTC
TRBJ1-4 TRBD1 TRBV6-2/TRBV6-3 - CASRPGQGTKLFF TGTGCCAGCAGGCCTGGACAGGGTACGAAACTGTTTTTT
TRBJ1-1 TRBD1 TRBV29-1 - CSVETQGGTEAFF TGCAGCGTTGAAACCCAGGGGGGAACTGAAGCTTTCTTT
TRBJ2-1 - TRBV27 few CASSLGQGNNEQFF TGTGCCAGCAGTTTGGGGCAGGGGAACAATGAGCAGTTCTTC
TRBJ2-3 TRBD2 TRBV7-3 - CASSLTSGGAPGMQYF TGTGCCAGCAGCCTTACTAGCGGGGGGGCCCCCGGAATGCAGTATTTT
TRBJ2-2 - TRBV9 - CASSVAPAGELFF TGTGCCAGCAGCGTAGCTCCGGCCGGGGAGCTGTTTTTT
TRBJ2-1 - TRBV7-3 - CASSLNPGYNEQFF TGTGCCAGCAGCTTAAATCCAGGTTACAATGAGCAGTTCTTC
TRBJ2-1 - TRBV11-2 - CASSLDRVGNEQFF TGTGCCAGCAGCTTAGACAGGGTGGGTAATGAGCAGTTCTTC
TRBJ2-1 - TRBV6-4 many CASSDSGDSYNEQFF TGTGCCAGCAGTGACTCGGGAGACTCCTACAATGAGCAGTTCTTC
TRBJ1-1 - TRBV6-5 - CASSQQGVPRRAFF TGTGCCAGCAGCCAACAGGGAGTGCCTCGGCGGGCTTTCTTT
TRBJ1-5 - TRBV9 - CASSVGLDQPQHF TGTGCCAGCAGCGTAGGGCTGGATCAGCCCCAGCATTTT
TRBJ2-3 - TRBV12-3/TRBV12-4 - CASSLDPGTQYF TGTGCCAGCAGTTTAGATCCAGGTACGCAGTATTTT
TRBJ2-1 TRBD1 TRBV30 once CAWRLTGQPYNEQFF TGTGCCTGGAGACTCACGGGACAGCCTTACAATGAGCAGTTCTTC
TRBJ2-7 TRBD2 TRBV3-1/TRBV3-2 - CASSLGLAGGEQYF TGTGCCAGCAGCCTCGGACTAGCGGGCGGCGAGCAGTACTTC
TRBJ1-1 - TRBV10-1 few CASSPTAGNTEAFF TGCGCCAGCAGTCCTACGGCGGGGAACACTGAAGCTTTCTTT
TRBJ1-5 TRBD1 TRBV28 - CASSQQGTHEPQHF TGTGCCAGCAGCCAACAGGGGACGCATGAGCCCCAGCATTTT
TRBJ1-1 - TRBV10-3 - CAISEGPPEAFF TGTGCTATCAGTGAGGGCCCACCAGAAGCTTTCTTT
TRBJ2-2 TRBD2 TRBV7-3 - CASSPRPSGDNTGELFF TGTGCCAGCAGCCCGAGACCTAGCGGGGATAACACCGGGGAGCTGTTTTTT
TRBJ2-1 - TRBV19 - CASSQGLSGNEQFF TGTGCCAGTAGTCAGGGGCTTAGTGGTAATGAGCAGTTCTTC
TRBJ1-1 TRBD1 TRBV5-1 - CASSPGTVQNTEAFF TGCGCCAGCAGCCCCGGGACAGTACAGAACACTGAAGCTTTCTTT